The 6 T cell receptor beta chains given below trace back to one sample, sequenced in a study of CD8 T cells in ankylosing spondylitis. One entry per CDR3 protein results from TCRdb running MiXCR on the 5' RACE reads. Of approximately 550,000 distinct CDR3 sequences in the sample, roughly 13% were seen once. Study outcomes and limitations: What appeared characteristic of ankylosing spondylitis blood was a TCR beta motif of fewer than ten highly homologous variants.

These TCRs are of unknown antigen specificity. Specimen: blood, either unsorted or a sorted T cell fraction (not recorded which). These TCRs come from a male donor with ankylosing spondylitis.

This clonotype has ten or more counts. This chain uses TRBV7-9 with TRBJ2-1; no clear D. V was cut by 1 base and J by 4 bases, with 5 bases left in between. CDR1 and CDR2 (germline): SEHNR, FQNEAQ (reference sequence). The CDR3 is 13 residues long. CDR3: CASSLVGYNEQFF. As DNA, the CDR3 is TGTGCCAGCAGCTTAGTCGGGTACAATGAGCAGTTCTTC.

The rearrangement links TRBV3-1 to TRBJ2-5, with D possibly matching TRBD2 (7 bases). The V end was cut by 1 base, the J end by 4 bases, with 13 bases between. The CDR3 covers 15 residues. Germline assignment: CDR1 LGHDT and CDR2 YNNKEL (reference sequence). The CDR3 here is CASSQGGGGGETQYF. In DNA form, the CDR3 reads TGTGCCAGCAGCCAAGGGGGGGGCGGCGGAGAGACCCAGTACTTC.

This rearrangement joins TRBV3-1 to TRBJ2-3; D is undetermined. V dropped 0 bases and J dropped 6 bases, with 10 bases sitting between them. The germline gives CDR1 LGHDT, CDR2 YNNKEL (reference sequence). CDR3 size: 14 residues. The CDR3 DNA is TGTGCCAGCAGCCAAGAAGGGTTGGGGGATACGCAGTATTTT. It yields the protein CASSQEGLGDTQYF.

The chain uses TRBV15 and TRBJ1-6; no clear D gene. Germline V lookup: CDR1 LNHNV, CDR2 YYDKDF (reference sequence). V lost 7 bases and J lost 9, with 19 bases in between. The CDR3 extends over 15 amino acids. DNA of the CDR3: TGTGCCACCACTGACCAAGGAAGGGCGGGTTCACCCCTCCACTTT. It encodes CATTDQGRAGSPLHF.

The CDR3 is CASRGTASNQPQHF. CDR3 coding DNA: TGTGCCAGCAGGGGGACAGCGAGCAATCAGCCCCAGCATTTT. The gene calls are TRBV12-3 or TRBV12-4 and TRBJ1-5; 7 bases agree with TRBD1. The J segment lost 1 base and the V segment lost 6 bases, leaving 3 bases of the junction unmatched. The CDR3 length is 14 residues.

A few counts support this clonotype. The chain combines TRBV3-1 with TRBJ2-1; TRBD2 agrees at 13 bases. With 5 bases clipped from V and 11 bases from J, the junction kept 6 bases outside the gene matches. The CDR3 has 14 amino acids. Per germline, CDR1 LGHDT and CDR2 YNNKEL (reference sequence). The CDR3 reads CASSSWTSGSQQFF. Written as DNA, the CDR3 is TGTGCCAGCAGCTCCTGGACTAGCGGGAGCCAGCAGTTCTTC.